The table lists the clone carrying this TCR beta chain with a few counts. Its antigen is as yet unknown. Germline V lookup: CDR1 MDHEN, CDR2 SYDVKM. The CDR3 runs to 13 residues. V dropped 6 bases and J dropped 3; count of bases not matched to a gene: 3. These data originate in a study of blood T cells in healthy people across ages. Study observations and caveats: Changes in expanded clonotypes were possibly confounded, as the CMV status of donors was unknown. With unsorted PBMCs, a conclusive comparison of naive versus antigen-experienced cells was not possible.

The use of a sample-barcoded 5' primer and a J-beta primer mix characterized a second PCR of about 7 to 12 cycles. Carrying 12 random nucleotides, a template-switch adaptor labeled each individual cDNA molecule. TCRdb independently ran MiXCR on the 5' RACE reads; one entry per CDR3 protein. The top ten clones hold approximately 19% of a sample with hundreds of thousands of distinct CDR3 sequences, 44% of them seen once. Samples each had at least 5.5 micrograms of total RNA extracted. The sequence was obtained from a man aged 60 to 69 in good health. This chain links TRBV28 with TRBJ1-1, with 8 bases aligning to TRBD1. The sequencing sample was made of blood. As DNA, the CDR3 is TGTGCCAGCAGCTCGGGACAGGACACTGAAGCTTTCTTT. This gives the protein CASSSGQDTEAFF. Using reference TRBV28 and TRBJ1-1 for the parts outside the CDR3, the full variable domain is DVKVTQSSRYLVKRTGEKVFLECVQDMDHENMFWYRQDPGLGLRLIYFSYDVKMKEKGDIPEGYSVSREKKERFSLILESASTNQTSMYLCASSSGQDTEAFFGQGTRLTVV.